A selection of T cell receptor beta chains follows, all from one sample in a study of blood T cell repertoires in COVID-19. Libraries were prepared by immunoSEQ multiplex PCR; TCRdb keeps only in-frame clonotypes and omits some of them. The table has 25,000 to 35,000 clones, approximately 90% seen once. The source material was peripheral blood. The receptors here all came from a man at least 80 years old with acute or convalescent COVID-19. Each CDR3 is given with its conserved first and last residue. D genes are given only for firm matches. Rows give clone size only sometimes, using once, few, many, or a class for an expanded clone.

d_call: NA; v_call: TRBV7-9; j_call: TRBJ2-7; clone_size: NA; cdr3_nt: TGTGCCAGCAGCTTTACACGCTCCTACGAGCAGTACTTC; cdr3_aa: CASSFTRSYEQYF
d_call: NA; v_call: TRBV19; j_call: TRBJ1-6; clone_size: once; cdr3_nt: TGTGCCAGTAGTATAGGGCCCAATTCACCCCTCCACTTT; cdr3_aa: CASSIGPNSPLHF
d_call: NA; v_call: TRBV6-5; j_call: TRBJ2-1; clone_size: NA; cdr3_nt: TGTGCCAGCGTTGGGCAGGGAATCAATGAGCAGTTCTTC; cdr3_aa: CASVGQGINEQFF
d_call: NA; v_call: TRBV6-5; j_call: TRBJ1-3; clone_size: NA; cdr3_nt: TGTGCCAGCATCCTTGCGGGGGACACGGGTGACACCATATATTTT; cdr3_aa: CASILAGDTGDTIYF
d_call: NA; v_call: TRBV3-1/TRBV3-2; j_call: TRBJ2-7; clone_size: NA; cdr3_nt: TGTGCCAGCAGCCCCATCGGGGGAGAGCAGTACTTC; cdr3_aa: CASSPIGGEQYF
d_call: NA; v_call: TRBV6-1; j_call: TRBJ2-7; clone_size: once; cdr3_nt: TGTGCCAGCAGTGAAGCGGGGCCGAGGCAGTACTTC; cdr3_aa: CASSEAGPRQYF
d_call: TRBD2; v_call: TRBV10-3; j_call: TRBJ2-1; clone_size: NA; cdr3_nt: TGTGCCATCAGTGAGGGGACTAGCGGGGGTCGTCGGGTCTTC; cdr3_aa: CAISEGTSGGRRVF
d_call: NA; v_call: TRBV5-6; j_call: TRBJ1-4; clone_size: NA; cdr3_nt: TGTGCCAGCAGCTTGGGAGGGTTTGAAAAACTGTTTTTT; cdr3_aa: CASSLGGFEKLFF
d_call: TRBD2; v_call: TRBV5-1; j_call: TRBJ2-7; clone_size: NA; cdr3_nt: TGCGCCAGCAGCTTGCCTAGCGGGGCCTACGAGCAGTACTTC; cdr3_aa: CASSLPSGAYEQYF
d_call: NA; v_call: TRBV5-1; j_call: TRBJ1-5; clone_size: NA; cdr3_nt: TGCGCCAGCAGCCGGCTCCCGGGTAGTCAGCCCCAGCATTTT; cdr3_aa: CASSRLPGSQPQHF
d_call: TRBD1; v_call: TRBV30; j_call: TRBJ2-7; clone_size: NA; cdr3_nt: TGTGCCTGGAGTCATGGGACAGGGTCGTACTTC; cdr3_aa: CAWSHGTGSYF
d_call: TRBD2; v_call: TRBV19; j_call: TRBJ2-3; clone_size: NA; cdr3_nt: TGTGCCAGTAGTGAGCGGACTAGCGGGGAAGTAGATACGCAGTATTTT; cdr3_aa: CASSERTSGEVDTQYF
d_call: TRBD1; v_call: TRBV27; j_call: TRBJ2-7; clone_size: NA; cdr3_nt: TGTGCCAGCAGCCGGAGACAGGGGGACTACGAGCAGTACTTC; cdr3_aa: CASSRRQGDYEQYF
d_call: NA; v_call: TRBV9; j_call: TRBJ1-5; clone_size: NA; cdr3_nt: TGTGCCAGCAGCCCCGGCGGGGATCAGCCCCAGCATTTT; cdr3_aa: CASSPGGDQPQHF
d_call: NA; v_call: TRBV21-1; j_call: TRBJ1-1; clone_size: NA; cdr3_nt: TGTGCCAGCAGCAAAGGACAGGGAGAAAGGGACACTGAAGCTTTCTTT; cdr3_aa: CASSKGQGERDTEAFF
d_call: TRBD1; v_call: TRBV28; j_call: TRBJ2-2; clone_size: NA; cdr3_nt: TGTGCCAGCAGCAGGGACAGGGGGCGCGGGAACACCGGGGAGCTGTTTTTT; cdr3_aa: CASSRDRGRGNTGELFF
d_call: NA; v_call: TRBV2; j_call: TRBJ1-2; clone_size: NA; cdr3_nt: TGTGCCAGCAGTGAAAGGGCCCTCGGGAGCTACTATGGCTACACCTTC; cdr3_aa: CASSERALGSYYGYTF
d_call: NA; v_call: TRBV25-1; j_call: TRBJ2-7; clone_size: NA; cdr3_nt: TGTGCCAGCAGTGATCCTAACAGGGCTCTCTCCTACGAGCAGTACTTC; cdr3_aa: CASSDPNRALSYEQYF
d_call: TRBD1; v_call: TRBV19; j_call: TRBJ1-1; clone_size: NA; cdr3_nt: TGTGCCAGTAGCCTAGGACAGGGGGCCAAGCTGAACACTGAAGCTTTCTTT; cdr3_aa: CASSLGQGAKLNTEAFF
d_call: TRBD1; v_call: TRBV18; j_call: TRBJ1-1; clone_size: NA; cdr3_nt: TGTGCCAGCTCTCGAGGGACAGGGGGCTTGAACACTGAAGCTTTCTTT; cdr3_aa: CASSRGTGGLNTEAFF
d_call: NA; v_call: TRBV4-2; j_call: TRBJ1-2; clone_size: NA; cdr3_nt: TGTGCCAGCAGCCAAGATGGGGGCAGGGACTATGGCTACACCTTC; cdr3_aa: CASSQDGGRDYGYTF
d_call: TRBD1; v_call: TRBV6-5; j_call: TRBJ1-4; clone_size: NA; cdr3_nt: TGTGCCAGCAGCGGGGACAGGGCTAATGAAAAACTGTTTTTT; cdr3_aa: CASSGDRANEKLFF
d_call: NA; v_call: TRBV7-9; j_call: TRBJ1-2; clone_size: NA; cdr3_nt: TGTGCCAGCAGCTTAGAAGTGTCGTCGGGTGGCTACACCTTC; cdr3_aa: CASSLEVSSGGYTF
d_call: TRBD1; v_call: TRBV5-1; j_call: TRBJ1-4; clone_size: NA; cdr3_nt: TGCGCCAGCAGCTTTGGGACAGGGGGGAATGAAAAACTGTTTTTT; cdr3_aa: CASSFGTGGNEKLFF
d_call: NA; v_call: TRBV19; j_call: TRBJ1-2; clone_size: once; cdr3_nt: TGTGCCAGCCAATCGTCGGGACATAACTATGGCTACACCTTC; cdr3_aa: CASQSSGHNYGYTF
d_call: NA; v_call: TRBV5-1; j_call: TRBJ2-5; clone_size: NA; cdr3_nt: TGCGCCAGCAGCTTCGGAGGCATGGGATCCCAGGAGACCCAGTACTTC; cdr3_aa: CASSFGGMGSQETQYF
d_call: NA; v_call: TRBV3-1/TRBV3-2; j_call: TRBJ1-5; clone_size: NA; cdr3_nt: TGTGCCAGCAGCCAAGCCACAGGGCAGCAGCCCCAGCATTTT; cdr3_aa: CASSQATGQQPQHF
d_call: NA; v_call: TRBV11-3; j_call: TRBJ1-5; clone_size: NA; cdr3_nt: TGTGCCAGCAGCTTAGTCCAGGACAGAATCATTCAGCCCCAGCATTTT; cdr3_aa: CASSLVQDRIIQPQHF
d_call: NA; v_call: TRBV12-5; j_call: TRBJ1-1; clone_size: NA; cdr3_nt: TGTGCTAGTGGTTCCTCGGGAGGCGGACGGGCTTTCTTT; cdr3_aa: CASGSSGGGRAFF